This TCR beta chain was documented in a study of PD-1 blockade in classical Hodgkin lymphoma. Notes on the study in general: Individuals initiating nivolumab under 1 year after ASCT were excluded. TCR diversity at baseline was reported to be reduced in newly diagnosed patients relative to healthy donors. While CD8+ TCR diversity did not rise significantly by C4D1, CD4+ TCR diversity did.

Patients all relapsed after autologous stem cell transplantation, and there was variation in brentuximab vedotin exposure. The authors enriched CD8+ T cells from thawed PBMCs via magnetic negative selection. The assay was immunoSEQ multiplex PCR, and TCRdb's table has in-frame clones only and misses some. Altogether roughly 5,700 clones are present, about 79% being singletons, with the ten largest covering 10%. About this clone: What it binds is unknown.

V shed 10 bases and J shed 6 bases, with 8 bases lying between them. The germline gives CDR1 MDHEN, CDR2 SYDVKM. The CDR3 has 10 residues. The starting material was CD8+ T cells from blood, obtained at baseline. This sequence was found in a human donor with classical Hodgkin lymphoma. This rearrangement joins TRBV28 to TRBJ2-3; D remains unclear. The CDR3: CATSRDTQYF. CDR3 DNA sequence: TGTGCCACCTCTAGGGATACGCAGTATTTT.